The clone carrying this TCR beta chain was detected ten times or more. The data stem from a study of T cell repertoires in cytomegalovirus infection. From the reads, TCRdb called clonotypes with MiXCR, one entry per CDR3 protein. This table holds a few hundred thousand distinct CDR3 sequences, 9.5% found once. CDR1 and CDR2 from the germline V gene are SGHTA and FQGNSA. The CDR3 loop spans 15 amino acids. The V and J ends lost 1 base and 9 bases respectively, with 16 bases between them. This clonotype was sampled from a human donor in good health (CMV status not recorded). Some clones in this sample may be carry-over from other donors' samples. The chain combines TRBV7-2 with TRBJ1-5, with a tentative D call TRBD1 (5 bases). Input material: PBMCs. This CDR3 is CASSLGRGLRGPQHF. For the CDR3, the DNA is TGTGCCAGCAGCTTAGGAAGGGGCCTCAGAGGGCCCCAGCATTTT. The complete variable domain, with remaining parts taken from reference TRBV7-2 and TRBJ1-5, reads GAGVSQSPSNKVTEKGKDVELRCDPISGHTALYWYRQSLGQGLEFLIYFQGNSAPDKSGLPSDRFSAERTGGSVSTLTIQRTQQEDSAVYLCASSLGRGLRGPQHFGDGTRLSIL.